This T cell receptor (beta chain) was recorded in a study of T-cell memory formation after mild COVID-19. Study as a whole: Each donor largely had its own TCR clusters. Findings and caveats of the study: Contracting clones from day 15 to 85 showed balanced CD4/CD8; later expanders favored CD4+.

This clonotype occurred a few times. What it binds is not known. TCRdb ran MiXCR on the 5' RACE reads and lists one entry per CDR3 protein. The sample holds about 130,000 distinct CDR3 sequences, about 5.9% seen once. The CDR3 is 13 residues long. Germline lookup yields CDR1 SGHTA and CDR2 FQGTGA. V lost 3 bases, J lost 3 bases, and 8 bases lay in between. The sequence was collected from an adult woman who had mild COVID-19 (a few samples of this study predate the infection). Cell type and time point are not known. The sample was PBMCs or a T cell subset sorted from them (not recorded which). V usage is TRBV7-3 and J usage is TRBJ1-1; no firm D call. In DNA form, the CDR3 reads TGTGCCAGCAGCTTGCACGAGGACACTGAAGCTTTCTTT. Translating it yields CASSLHEDTEAFF. The complete variable domain, with remaining parts taken from reference TRBV7-3 and TRBJ1-1, reads GAGVSQTPSNKVTEKGKYVELRCDPISGHTALYWYRQSLGQGPEFLIYFQGTGAADDSGLPNDRFFAVRPEGSVSTLKIQRTERGDSAVYLCASSLHEDTEAFFGQGTRLTVV.